Presented here are 7 T cell receptor beta chains from one specimen sequenced in a study of Graves' ophthalmopathy and Graves' hyperthyroidism. RNA served as the template for amplifying TCR beta CDR3 regions. In the first round, RT-PCR was carried out with HTBI primers, and a multiplex PCR formed the second round. MiXCR, run by TCRdb on the multiplex PCR reads, gives a single entry per CDR3 protein. This table has 170,000 or so distinct CDR3 sequences, 30% to 45% appearing once. The sample taken for sequencing was peripheral blood. These receptors originate from a woman aged 40 to 50 with Graves' ophthalmopathy.

In this sample, this clonotype turned up many times. V gene TRBV6-1 combines with J gene TRBJ2-7; TRBD1 might be the D (5 bases). CDR3 length equals 13 residues. V was pared by 7 bases and J by 8 bases, with 18 bases between. Germline loops: CDR1 MNHNS, CDR2 SASEGT. The CDR3 DNA sequence: TGTGCCAGCACTCCTGGCAGGGTAGCCAAGCAGTACTTC. The encoded protein is CASTPGRVAKQYF.

This clonotype was observed many times. The chain combines TRBV5-1 with TRBJ1-2; D call uncertain. CDR1 SGHRS and CDR2 YFSETQ come from the germline V gene. Deletions cut 0 bases from V and 8 bases from J, with 11 bases between. CDR3 length: 13 amino acids. The CDR3 here is CASSLDRKIGYTF. The CDR3 region has the DNA TGCGCCAGCAGCTTGGACAGAAAGATCGGCTACACCTTC.

The DNA of the CDR3 is TGTGCCAGCAGTTTATCGGAGGGGGCAAACACTGAAGCTTTCTTT. Protein product: CASSLSEGANTEAFF. This chain uses TRBV27 with TRBJ1-1; 7 bases match TRBD1. Germline CDR1 reads MNHEY; CDR2 reads SMNVEV (reference sequence). Trimming cost V 0 bases and J 2 bases; bases outside gene matches: 3. The CDR3 is made up of 15 amino acids.

V and J are TRBV5-5 and TRBJ1-3, with TRBD1 matching over 7 bases. From germline, CDR1 is SGHKS and CDR2 YYEKEE (reference sequence). This CDR3 spans 16 amino acids. V was clipped by 2 bases and J by 0 bases; unmatched bases: 5. The chain's CDR3 is CASSFRQGVSGNTIYF. The CDR3 nucleotides read TGTGCCAGCAGCTTCCGACAGGGTGTCTCTGGAAACACCATATATTTT.

This clonotype was picked up many times. This sequence joins TRBV3-1 and TRBJ2-5; D ambiguous. In germline, CDR1 is LGHDT, CDR2 YNNKEL (reference sequence). V gave up 4 bases and J gave up 2 bases, with 14 bases separating them. The CDR3 length is 15 residues. CDR3 DNA sequence: TGTGCCAGCAGCCCCTTGGAGCAGCGACAAGAGACCCAGTACTTC. Translated, it gives CASSPLEQRQETQYF.

This clonotype was recorded many times. This rearrangement joins TRBV5-1 to TRBJ2-4, with 12 bases that match TRBD2. The CDR3 loop spans 20 amino acids. Trimming cost V 0 bases and J 0 bases; bases outside gene matches: 10. The germline gives CDR1 SGHRS, CDR2 YFSETQ. CDR3 loop: CASSLEVASGGVVAKNIQYF. The CDR3 nucleotides read TGCGCCAGCAGCTTGGAGGTGGCTAGCGGGGGGGTAGTAGCCAAAAACATTCAGTACTTC.

The chain uses TRBV28 and TRBJ1-5, with a tentative D call TRBD1 (6 bases). Germline assignment: CDR1 MDHEN and CDR2 SYDVKM. The V gene lost 5 bases and the J gene lost 0 bases, with 11 bases spanning the gap. This CDR3 has 15 residues. CDR3 nucleotide sequence: TGTGCCAGCAGTCCAGGGACACCTAGCAATCAGCCCCAGCATTTT. Its translation is CASSPGTPSNQPQHF.